The clone carrying this TCR beta chain was observed a handful of times. No antigen is known for it. The data derive from a study of identical twins. The V end lost 2 bases, the J end lost 4 bases, and 12 bases lay between the germline ends. Germline CDR1 MNHEY, CDR2 SMNVEV (reference sequence). The CDR3 contains 14 residues. General observations from the study: An excess of low generation probability was shown by twin-shared out-of-frame alpha sequences.

TCRdb recomputed calls from the 5' RACE reads with MiXCR, one row per CDR3 protein. The table shows a few hundred thousand distinct CDR3 sequences, with nearly 15% occurring only once. This same sample was also taken into another study, of yellow fever vaccine responses in identical twins.

The TCR was taken from a woman between 18 and 29 years old in good health. The chain couples TRBV27 to TRBJ2-7; unclear D gene. Sequenced input: CD4+ T cells sorted from blood. The CDR3 protein is CASSLRTLSYEQYF. The DNA of the CDR3 is TGTGCCAGCAGTTTAAGGACGCTTAGTTACGAGCAGTACTTC.